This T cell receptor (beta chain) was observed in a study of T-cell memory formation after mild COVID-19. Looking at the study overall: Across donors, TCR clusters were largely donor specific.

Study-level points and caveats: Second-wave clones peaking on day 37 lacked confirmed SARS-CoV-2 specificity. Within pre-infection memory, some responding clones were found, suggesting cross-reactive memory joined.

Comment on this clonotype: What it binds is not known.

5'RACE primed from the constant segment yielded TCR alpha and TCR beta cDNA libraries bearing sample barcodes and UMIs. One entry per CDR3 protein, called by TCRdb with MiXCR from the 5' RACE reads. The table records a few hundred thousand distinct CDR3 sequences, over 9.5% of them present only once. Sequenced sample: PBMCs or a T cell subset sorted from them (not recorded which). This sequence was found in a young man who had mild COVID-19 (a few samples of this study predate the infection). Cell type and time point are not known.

CDR3 nucleotide sequence: TGTGCCAGCTCCATTGGCAGCAGGGGGAACACTGAAGCTTTCTTT. Its protein is CASSIGSRGNTEAFF. The J gene is TRBJ1-1, the V gene TRBV18, with D possibly TRBD1 on 6 matching bases. Per germline, CDR1 KGHSH and CDR2 LQKENI. The CDR3 covers 15 residues. V lost 6 bases and J 1 base, leaving 15 bases between the germline ends.